The TCR beta chain described here comes from a study of shared clonotypes between healthy human individuals. Background on the study: In total, the donors were two women and a few men aged 18 to 49. Study-level results: With four donors compared, 4.5% to 6.5% of naive CD4 clonotypes were shared.

With respect to this clone: Antigen specificity is unknown.

Donors comprised only Caucasian adults living in Nashville, Tennessee. How the authors handled the data: Filtering of immunoSEQ junctional sequences could not match full-length read filtering. Repertoires were generated with immunoSEQ multiplex PCR, while TCRdb's copy carries only in-frame clones and drops some. The V and J calls and clone size were taken over from that table, and D and trimming were inferred from the DNA. Here the sample spans 2 million to 2.5 million clones, around 95% being singletons. Trimming removed 5 bases at V and 0 bases at J, with 14 bases between. CDR3 length: 17 residues. Germline CDR1 KGHSH, CDR2 LQKENI.

The sequence was obtained from a man aged 18 to 29 in good health. The chain recombines TRBV18 with TRBJ1-6; D gene uncertain. Material for sequencing was naive CD4+ T cells sorted from blood. Documented subset: CD45RA+ positively selected. This CDR3 is CASSSPPPSSYNSPLHF. The CDR3 coding sequence is TGTGCCAGCTCATCCCCTCCCCCGAGCTCCTATAATTCACCCCTCCACTTT.